This passage covers 18 T cell receptor beta chains from one sample sequenced in a study of CD8 T cells in Susac syndrome (dated by TCRdb to between 2018 and 2020). Libraries were made using the immunoSEQ multiplex PCR assay. RNA was extracted using the RNeasy kit, and roughly 0.5 to 1 microgram was reverse transcribed with random hexamers. The raw public reads went through TCRdb reprocessing: fastp at Q25, MiXCR clone calling, in-frame beta chains kept. Rows are combined by CDR3 protein, so each entry shows the most common genes and DNA. This sample holds 90,000 to 150,000 distinct CDR3 sequences; under 95% were observed only once. The ten largest account for about 0.12% of the sample. The sequencing input was CD8+ T cells from PBMCs. These receptors were obtained from a human donor in good health.

The chain has TRBV5-1 and TRBJ1-1; 11 nucleotides align to TRBD1. V shed 4 bases, J shed 5 bases, and the junction held 10 bases outside the gene matches. Per the germline V gene, CDR1 is SGHRS and CDR2 is YFSETQ. The CDR3 spans 16 residues. Here the CDR3 reads CASSPPDRDRGTEAFF. For the CDR3, the DNA is TGCGCCAGCAGCCCCCCCGACCGGGACAGGGGGACTGAAGCTTTCTTT.

The chain combines TRBV11-3 with TRBJ2-2; D gene uncertain. CDR3 length: 14 residues. In germline, CDR1 is SGHNT, CDR2 YENEEA. Trimming stripped 5 bases from V and 6 bases from J, with 13 bases between. The CDR3 nucleotides read TGTGCCAGCAGCCCCCGGGTAAAGGCCGGGGAGCTGTTTTTT. It encodes CASSPRVKAGELFF.

J is TRBJ2-3 and V is TRBV10-3; D ambiguous. The CDR3 spans 12 residues. Trimming took off 2 bases at V and 2 bases at J, with 2 bases between the two ends. CDR1 and CDR2 (germline): ENHRY, SYGVKD. The CDR3, as DNA: TGTGCCATCAGTGAGCCCACAGATACGCAGTATTTT. Protein sequence: CAISEPTDTQYF.

The rearrangement links TRBV6-6 to TRBJ2-7, with 9 bases matching TRBD2. CDR1 and CDR2 (germline): MNHNY, SVGAGI (reference sequence). The CDR3 totals 14 residues. V was pared by 7 bases and J by 5 bases, with 9 bases of the junction left unmatched. For the CDR3, the DNA is TGTGCCAGCACCCTAACAGCGGGAGGAAACGAGCAGTACTTC. Protein product: CASTLTAGGNEQYF.

This clonotype came up once. The chain has TRBV7-9 and TRBJ1-1; D uncertain. This CDR3 comprises 14 residues. CDR1 SEHNR and CDR2 FQNEAQ come from the germline V gene (reference sequence). V lost 3 bases to trimming and J lost 2 bases, with 10 bases between them. The CDR3 nucleotides are TGTGCCAGCAGCTTCGGACGGGCAAACACTGAAGCTTTCTTT. Its protein is CASSFGRANTEAFF.

The V gene is TRBV12-3 or TRBV12-4, the J gene TRBJ1-1, with D maybe TRBD1 (5 bases). Deletions cut 5 bases from V and 4 bases from J, with 14 bases between. This CDR3 region has 14 residues. The CDR3 DNA reads as TGTGCCAGCAGTCATGGGTCGGGGGTCACTGAAGCTTTCTTT. Protein: CASSHGSGVTEAFF.

The rearrangement joins TRBV6-6 to TRBJ1-2, with a weak D call TRBD1 (6 bases). Trimming took 4 bases from V and 4 from J, leaving 13 bases between them. The CDR3 contains 14 residues. Germline lookup yields CDR1 MNHNY and CDR2 SVGAGI (reference sequence). Here the CDR3 DNA reads TGTGCCAGCAGTTCAGGGGCAGAGGGCTATGGCTACACCTTC. Translated: CASSSGAEGYGYTF.

The gene calls are TRBV3-1 and TRBJ2-7; D is perhaps TRBD1 (5 bases). The germline gives CDR1 LGHDT, CDR2 YNNKEL (reference sequence). The CDR3 extends over 15 amino acids. V lost 0 bases to trimming and J lost 6 bases, with 15 bases between them. The CDR3 DNA reads as TGTGCCAGCAGCCAAGATCCTCGCCAGGGCCCCGAGCAGTACTTC. This sequence encodes CASSQDPRQGPEQYF.

The chain couples TRBV6-5 to TRBJ1-2, with D maybe TRBD1 (5 bases). Looked up from germline, CDR1 is MNHEY and CDR2 is SVGAGI. V lost 9 bases and J 0 bases, leaving 11 bases between the germline ends. CDR3 length: 13 residues. For the CDR3, the DNA is TGTGCCAGTAAGGACAACACTAACTATGGCTACACCTTC. This translates into CASKDNTNYGYTF.

The CDR3 is CASSVSTGGNEQYF. The CDR3 coding sequence is TGTGCCAGCAGCGTATCGACAGGGGGCAACGAGCAGTACTTC. V is TRBV7-2 and J is TRBJ2-7; 10 nucleotides agree with TRBD1. V lost 5 bases and J lost 5; bases outside the gene matches: 6. This CDR3 has 14 residues. Per the germline V gene, CDR1 is SGHTA and CDR2 is FQGNSA.

The CDR3 loop reads CASNLGGFGPTETQYF. CDR3 sequence (DNA): TGTGCCAGTAACCTCGGGGGCTTCGGCCCGACCGAGACCCAGTACTTC. The chain joins TRBV2 to TRBJ2-5; possibly TRBD1 or TRBD2 for D (6 bases each). The CDR3 spans 16 residues. The germline CDR1 and CDR2 sequences are SNHLY and FYNNEI. V was cut by 9 bases and J by 5 bases, with 25 bases left in between.

The genes are TRBV23-1 and TRBJ1-4; D is perhaps TRBD1 (5 bases). TRBV23-1 is known as an ORF, though its function is uncertain. There are 16 residues in the CDR3. Trimming left V 6 bases short and J 2 bases short, with 16 bases between. CDR3 in DNA: TGCGCCAGCAGCCCCGGGGCGGGAGGGACTAATGAAAAACTGTTTTTT. Residues: CASSPGAGGTNEKLFF.

The genes are TRBV20-1 and TRBJ2-3, with no clear D. This CDR3 has 12 residues. Germline V gene sequence: CDR1 DFQATT, CDR2 SNEGSKA (reference sequence). The CDR3 coding sequence is TGCAGCGCTCCAAAGGTTCCAGATACGCAGTATTTT. Residues: CSAPKVPDTQYF.

The genes are TRBV6-2 or TRBV6-3 and TRBJ2-3; D is perhaps TRBD2 (6 bases). Trimming removed 3 bases from V and 6 bases from J, with 22 bases in between. Per germline, CDR1 MNHEY and CDR2 SVGEGT. There are 17 residues in the CDR3. The CDR3 protein is CASSYTLTSFHEDTQYF. The CDR3 nucleotides read TGTGCCAGCAGTTATACGTTGACTAGTTTTCATGAGGATACGCAGTATTTT.

This clonotype has only one observation. The chain joins TRBV7-2 to TRBJ1-1; D not resolved. The CDR3 is 15 amino acids. Germline CDR1 SGHTA, CDR2 FQGNSA. V dropped 4 bases and J dropped 1 base, with 13 bases sitting between them. In DNA form, the CDR3 reads TGTGCCAGCAGCTACCGAACAGCATCGAACACTGAAGCTTTCTTT. Amino acid sequence: CASSYRTASNTEAFF.

The chain is built from TRBV6-1 and TRBJ2-3; 8 nucleotides agree with TRBD1. The CDR3 runs to 15 residues. V lost 6 bases and J lost 2; bases outside the gene matches: 7. Per the germline V gene, CDR1 is MNHNS and CDR2 is SASEGT. The CDR3 loop is CASRLTGVYTDTQYF. The CDR3 nucleotides read TGTGCCAGCAGACTGACAGGGGTGTACACAGATACGCAGTATTTT.

The chain couples TRBV7-3 to TRBJ1-1; maybe TRBD1 (6 bases). The CDR3 has 16 residues. Trimming took 5 bases from V and 1 from J, leaving 17 bases between them. CDR1 and CDR2 (germline): SGHTA, FQGTGA. Here the CDR3 reads CASSKQGGSWNTEAFF. The DNA of the CDR3 is TGTGCCAGCAGCAAGCAAGGGGGATCTTGGAACACTGAAGCTTTCTTT.

V is TRBV29-1 and J is TRBJ2-3, with unresolved D. The CDR3 covers 12 residues. V was trimmed by 7 bases and J by 0 bases, leaving 8 bases between them. The germline CDR1 and CDR2 sequences are SQVTM and ANQGSEA. CDR3 protein: CSEATSTDTQYF. In DNA form, the CDR3 reads TGCAGCGAGGCTACTAGCACAGATACGCAGTATTTT.